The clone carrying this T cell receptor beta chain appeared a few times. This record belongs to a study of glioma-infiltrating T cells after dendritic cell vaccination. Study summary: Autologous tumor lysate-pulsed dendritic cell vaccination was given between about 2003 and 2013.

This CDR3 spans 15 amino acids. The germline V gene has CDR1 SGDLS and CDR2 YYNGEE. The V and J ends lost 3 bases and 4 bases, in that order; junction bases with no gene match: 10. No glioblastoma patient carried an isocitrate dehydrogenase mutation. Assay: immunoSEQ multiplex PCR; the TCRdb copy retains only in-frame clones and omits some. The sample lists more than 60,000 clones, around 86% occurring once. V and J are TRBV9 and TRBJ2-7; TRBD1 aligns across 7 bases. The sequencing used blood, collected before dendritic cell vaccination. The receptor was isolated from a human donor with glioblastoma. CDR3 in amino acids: CASSATTGDLYEQYF. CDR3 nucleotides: TGTGCCAGCAGCGCAACTACAGGGGATCTTTACGAGCAGTACTTC.